This entry lists 9 T cell receptor beta chains sequenced from one sample in a study of T cell changes during pregnancy in multiple sclerosis. TCRdb's table, derived via immunoSEQ multiplex PCR, lists solely in-frame clones and lacks some. The table has 40,000 or so clones, about 88% seen once. Sequenced here: CD8+ T cells from peripheral blood mononuclear cells, sampled in the first trimester of pregnancy. The origin of the receptors is a female donor with multiple sclerosis, enrolled in a pregnancy study.

This chain connects TRBV18 to TRBJ2-5; possibly TRBD2 for D (6 bases). The CDR3 loop spans 15 amino acids. V dropped 3 bases and J dropped 5 bases, with 16 bases sitting between them. From germline, CDR1 is KGHSH and CDR2 LQKENI. CDR3 loop: CASSPLGTSLETQYF. The CDR3 region has the DNA TGTGCCAGCTCACCTTTAGGAACTAGCTTGGAGACCCAGTACTTC.

The chain is built from TRBV4-1 and TRBJ2-7; 9 positions agree with TRBD1. Germline CDR1 is MGHRA and CDR2 is YSYEKL. The CDR3 extends over 16 amino acids. Losses at the gene ends were 4 bases for V and 3 bases for J; bases not matched to a gene: 10. In nucleotides, the CDR3 is TGCGCCAGCAGCCCAAGGCAACAGGGGGCAGACTACGAGCAGTACTTC. Translated, it gives CASSPRQQGADYEQYF.

The chain uses TRBV9 and TRBJ1-1, with TRBD1 matching over 9 bases. Trimming cost V 5 bases and J 1 base; bases outside gene matches: 6. The CDR3 totals 15 residues. CDR1 SGDLS and CDR2 YYNGEE come from the germline V gene. The DNA of the CDR3 is TGTGCCAGCAGAGCCGGGACAGGGACGAACACTGAAGCTTTCTTT. Translated: CASRAGTGTNTEAFF.

This chain connects TRBV9 to TRBJ2-1; 7 nucleotides line up with TRBD1. J gave up 3 bases and V 0 bases, and 3 bases lay outside the gene matches. The CDR3 sequence is 15 residues long. Germline values: CDR1 SGDLS, CDR2 YYNGEE. This chain's CDR3 is CASSVGDRFYNEQFF. CDR3 nucleotides: TGTGCCAGCAGCGTAGGGGACAGATTCTACAATGAGCAGTTCTTC.

The J gene is TRBJ2-7, the V gene TRBV9; 8 bases agree with TRBD2. V was pared by 0 bases and J by 5 bases, with 4 bases of the junction left unmatched. CDR1 and CDR2 (germline): SGDLS, YYNGEE. CDR3 length equals 14 residues. Here the CDR3 reads CASSVEGTSDEQYF. As DNA, the CDR3 is TGTGCCAGCAGCGTAGAAGGGACTAGTGACGAGCAGTACTTC.

V and J are TRBV27 and TRBJ1-5; D might be TRBD1 (6 bases). The CDR3 is made up of 14 amino acids. Germline CDR1 and CDR2: MNHEY and SMNVEV (reference sequence). V was pared by 4 bases and J by 0 bases, with 7 bases between. The CDR3: CASSSQGSNQPQHF. Written as DNA, the CDR3 is TGTGCCAGCAGTTCACAGGGTAGCAATCAGCCCCAGCATTTT.

The V call is TRBV27, the J call TRBJ2-7; D is possibly TRBD1 (5 bases). The V gene's germline CDR1 is MNHEY and CDR2 SMNVEV (reference sequence). The ends were cut back, 3 bases at V and 6 bases at J, with 6 bases in the middle. This CDR3 comprises 11 residues. CDR3 in amino acids: CASSFRAEQYF. CDR3 nucleotide sequence: TGTGCCAGCAGTTTCAGGGCCGAGCAGTACTTC.

This clone came up a few times. CDR3 nucleotide sequence: TGTGCCAGTAGTGCACAACAGGGGGCGGCTGATGGCTACACCTTC. Translation gives CASSAQQGAADGYTF. The V call is TRBV19, the J call TRBJ1-2, with TRBD1 matching over 9 bases. CDR3 length: 15 residues. The V and J ends lost 5 bases and 6 bases, in that order; junction bases with no gene match: 10. Germline V gene lookup returns CDR1 LNHDA and CDR2 SQIVND (reference sequence). The full variable domain, rest sourced from reference TRBV19 and TRBJ1-2, is DGGITQSPKYLFRKEGQNVTLSCEQNLNHDAMYWYRQDPGQGLRLIYYSQIVNDFQKGDIAEGYSVSREKKESFPLTVTSAQKNPTAFYLCASSAQQGAADGYTFGSGTRLTVV.

This sequence joins TRBV4-1 and TRBJ1-1, with D possibly being TRBD1 (5 bases). The CDR3 contains 17 residues. Trimming took 5 bases from V and 0 from J, leaving 19 bases between them. Germline assignment: CDR1 MGHRA and CDR2 YSYEKL. CDR3 region: CASSYRRGIYLNTEAFF. CDR3 DNA sequence: TGCGCCAGCAGCTACCGGAGGGGAATATACCTGAACACTGAAGCTTTCTTT.